Listed below are T cell receptor beta chains from one sample, sequenced in a study of blood T cell repertoires in COVID-19. Data came from immunoSEQ multiplex PCR; TCRdb stores just in-frame clones and leaves some out. The data hold about 170,000 clones, with 83% observed a single time. Sequenced material: peripheral blood. The receptors derive from a woman of 80 years or more with acute or convalescent COVID-19. CDR3s include the opening cysteine and the closing phenylalanine or tryptophan. A D gene is named only where the DNA matches it firmly. Clone size is given for some rows only: seen once, a few or many times, or a class if the clone is expanded.

V	J	D	size	CDR3	DNA
TRBV6-7	TRBJ2-5	.	.	CASSSRDFKETQYF	TGTGCCAGCAGTTCAAGGGACTTCAAAGAGACCCAGTACTTC
TRBV19	TRBJ1-5	.	few	CASSLRQDSNQPQHF	TGTGCCAGTAGCCTTAGACAAGATAGCAATCAGCCCCAGCATTTT
TRBV20-1	TRBJ1-2	TRBD1	.	CSASRTGDVGYTF	TGCAGTGCTAGTAGGACAGGGGATGTTGGCTACACCTTC
TRBV6-6	TRBJ2-4	.	.	CASSNEPWRAWYF	TGTGCCAGCAGCAACGAACCGTGGAGGGCCTGGTACTTC
TRBV18	TRBJ2-7	.	.	CASTDSTLEQYF	TGTGCCAGCACGGACAGCACCTTAGAGCAGTACTTC
TRBV3-1/TRBV3-2	TRBJ2-7	.	.	CASSQDPQRSYEQYF	TGTGCCAGCAGCCAAGATCCCCAGCGATCCTACGAGCAGTACTTC
TRBV6-5	TRBJ1-5	.	once	CASSYEGTTNQPQHF	TGTGCCAGCAGTTACGAGGGGACAACGAATCAGCCCCAGCATTTT
TRBV6-5	TRBJ2-1	TRBD1	.	CASRGTGARNEQFF	TGTGCCAGCAGGGGCACAGGGGCGAGAAATGAGCAGTTCTTC
TRBV6-1	TRBJ2-5	TRBD1	.	CASSEQGEPWETQYF	TGTGCCAGCAGTGAACAGGGGGAGCCGTGGGAGACCCAGTACTTC
TRBV6-1	TRBJ2-7	TRBD2	few	CASSEARGVTSEPYEQYF	TGTGCCAGCAGTGAAGCGAGAGGGGTGACTAGCGAGCCTTACGAGCAGTACTTC
TRBV27	TRBJ2-2	.	.	CASASRGISDTGELFF	TGTGCCAGCGCGAGCAGGGGAATAAGCGACACCGGGGAGCTGTTTTTT
TRBV5-1	TRBJ2-1	TRBD1	once	CASSRSPGQTYNEQFF	TGCGCCAGCAGTCGATCACCGGGACAGACCTACAATGAGCAGTTCTTC
TRBV5-4	TRBJ2-2	TRBD1	.	CASSLGQGNGELFF	TGTGCCAGCAGCCTCGGACAGGGTAACGGGGAGCTGTTTTTT
TRBV28	TRBJ2-3	.	once	CASTPVQGDTQYF	TGTGCCAGCACCCCGGTACAGGGCGATACGCAGTATTTT
TRBV7-9	TRBJ2-7	.	.	CASSLDWYEQYF	TGTGCCAGCAGCTTAGACTGGTACGAGCAGTACTTC
TRBV28	TRBJ1-4	TRBD1	.	CASRWDRVPNEKLFF	TGTGCCAGCAGATGGGACAGGGTGCCTAATGAAAAACTGTTTTTT
TRBV9	TRBJ2-2	.	.	CASSVTDRLNTGELFF	TGTGCCAGCAGCGTAACAGACAGACTGAACACCGGGGAGCTGTTTTTT
TRBV28	TRBJ2-2	.	once	CASSFGGVQTGELFF	TGTGCCAGCAGTTTCGGCGGGGTACAGACCGGGGAGCTGTTTTTT
TRBV6-5	TRBJ2-7	.	.	CASTRMGEQYF	TGTGCCAGCACCAGGATGGGCGAGCAGTACTTC
TRBV3-1/TRBV3-2	TRBJ1-2	.	.	CASSQDLAQANYGYTF	TGTGCCAGCAGCCAAGATCTTGCACAGGCTAACTATGGCTACACCTTC
TRBV5-1	TRBJ1-2	TRBD1	.	CASTTGTADYGYTF	TGCGCCAGCACGACCGGGACAGCGGACTATGGCTACACCTTC
TRBV25-1	TRBJ2-3	TRBD1	.	CASSEYMGTGGRRDTQYF	TGTGCCAGCAGTGAATATATGGGGACAGGGGGAAGGAGAGATACGCAGTATTTT
TRBV4-2	TRBJ1-2	.	few	CASRQGTESNYGYTF	TGTGCCAGCAGACAGGGTACCGAATCTAACTATGGCTACACCTTC
TRBV18	TRBJ2-7	TRBD2	.	CASSPLRSGRASDEQYF	TGTGCCAGCTCACCACTTCGTAGCGGGAGGGCCTCGGACGAGCAGTACTTC
TRBV27	TRBJ1-4	.	.	CASSPGMGSNEKLFF	TGTGCCAGCAGCCCAGGGATGGGAAGTAATGAAAAACTGTTTTTT
TRBV5-1	TRBJ1-2	TRBD1	.	CASSVSGTDNGYTF	TGCGCCAGCAGCGTCTCCGGGACAGACAATGGCTACACCTTC
TRBV11-2	TRBJ1-2	.	.	CASSLEGGPWDGYTF	TGTGCCAGCAGCTTAGAGGGAGGGCCCTGGGATGGCTACACCTTC
TRBV19	TRBJ1-1	TRBD1	few	CASSRQGAGTEAFF	TGTGCCAGTAGCCGACAGGGGGCGGGCACTGAAGCTTTCTTT
TRBV4-3	TRBJ2-3	TRBD2	.	CASSRRTSGGLTDTQYF	TGCGCCAGCAGCCGACGGACTAGCGGGGGACTCACAGATACGCAGTATTTT
TRBV7-9	TRBJ2-7	.	.	CASSFQGTDEQYF	TGTGCCAGCAGCTTCCAGGGGACCGACGAGCAGTACTTC
TRBV4-3	TRBJ1-1	.	.	CASSLDGMNTEAFF	TGCGCCAGCAGCCTGGACGGGATGAACACTGAAGCTTTCTTT
TRBV4-1	TRBJ2-5	TRBD2	.	CASSQDFQAAGERETQYF	TGCGCCAGCAGCCAAGATTTTCAGGCGGCGGGAGAGAGAGAGACCCAGTACTTC
TRBV5-4	TRBJ2-2	.	.	CASSGAQAMNTGELFF	TGTGCCAGCAGCGGTGCGCAGGCAATGAACACCGGGGAGCTGTTTTTT
TRBV28	TRBJ1-2	TRBD1	.	CASSLGTDYGYTF	TGTGCCAGCAGTTTAGGGACAGACTATGGCTACACCTTC
TRBV18	TRBJ2-1	TRBD2	.	CASSPFIAGAGVDNEQFF	TGTGCCAGCTCACCATTCATTGCGGGAGCGGGAGTCGACAATGAGCAGTTCTTC
TRBV4-1	TRBJ2-2	.	.	CASSQERGMNTGELFF	TGCGCCAGCAGCCAAGAACGAGGGATGAACACCGGGGAGCTGTTTTTT
TRBV3-1/TRBV3-2	TRBJ2-1	TRBD2	.	CASSQGAGVSSYNEQFF	TGTGCCAGCAGCCAAGGGGCGGGGGTGAGCTCCTACAATGAGCAGTTCTTC
TRBV6-1	TRBJ2-7	.	.	CASSEGTGKQYF	TGTGCCAGCAGTGAAGGTACGGGAAAACAGTACTTC
TRBV10-3	TRBJ2-3	TRBD2	.	CAIWREGQHTQYF	TGTGCCATCTGGCGGGAGGGCCAACATACGCAGTATTTT
TRBV10-3	TRBJ2-7	TRBD2	few	CATTGTSSGGEQYF	TGTGCCACTACCGGGACTAGCAGTGGAGGCGAGCAGTACTTC
TRBV19	TRBJ2-2	TRBD2	.	CASSTGGRTSGNTGELFF	TGTGCCAGTAGTACAGGGGGCCGGACTAGCGGGAACACCGGGGAGCTGTTTTTT
TRBV6-1	TRBJ2-3	TRBD2	.	CASSEPGGRRSDTQYF	TGTGCCAGCAGCGAACCCGGCGGGAGGCGCTCAGATACGCAGTATTTT
TRBV11-2	TRBJ2-7	.	.	CASSLAPAGAGSSYEQYF	TGTGCCAGCAGCTTAGCCCCGGCGGGGGCAGGGAGCTCCTACGAGCAGTACTTC
TRBV3-1/TRBV3-2	TRBJ1-5	.	.	CASSQGQNSNQPQHF	TGTGCCAGCAGCCAAGGGCAGAATAGCAATCAGCCCCAGCATTTT
TRBV28	TRBJ1-5	TRBD1	.	CASQGQGYTPQHF	TGTGCCAGCCAGGGACAGGGATATACGCCCCAGCATTTT
TRBV5-4	TRBJ2-3	.	.	CASSLQARRTDTQYF	TGTGCCAGCAGCTTGCAGGCCCGGCGCACAGATACGCAGTATTTT
TRBV7-2	TRBJ1-5	.	.	CASSFVRSSDQPQHF	TGTGCCAGCAGCTTTGTACGCAGTTCAGATCAGCCCCAGCATTTT
TRBV20-1	TRBJ2-1	TRBD2	.	CSASLQTSGVNEQFF	TGCAGTGCTAGTCTGCAGACTAGCGGAGTTAATGAGCAGTTCTTC
TRBV18	TRBJ2-3	.	.	CASSPGSRTSTDTQYF	TGTGCCAGCTCACCAGGATCCCGGACTTCCACAGATACGCAGTATTTT
TRBV7-2	TRBJ1-4	.	.	CASSFGQGNEKLFF	TGTGCCAGCAGCTTTGGGCAGGGGAATGAAAAACTGTTTTTT
TRBV4-3	TRBJ1-5	TRBD1	.	CASSQSPRQGVNSNQPQHF	TGCGCCAGCAGCCAATCCCCTAGACAGGGCGTAAATAGCAATCAGCCCCAGCATTTT
TRBV7-9	TRBJ1-3	.	.	CASSLDLGAKGNTIYF	TGTGCCAGCAGCTTAGATCTGGGGGCCAAAGGAAACACCATATATTTT
TRBV5-1	TRBJ2-7	TRBD1	few	CASSLRDRGFSYEQYF	TGCGCCAGCAGCTTGCGGGACAGGGGATTCTCCTACGAGCAGTACTTC
TRBV18	TRBJ1-5	.	few	CASSPSGNQPQHF	TGTGCCAGCTCACCCTCGGGGAATCAGCCCCAGCATTTT
TRBV3-1/TRBV3-2	TRBJ1-2	.	few	CASSQDTANGYTF	TGTGCCAGCAGCCAAGACACAGCAAATGGCTACACCTTC